This T cell receptor beta chain came from a study of Ad26.COV2.S vaccination and SARS-CoV-2 variants. Treatment: 15 to 20 received Ad26.COV2.S at low or high dose, single or two shots; roughly five received placebo; per-sample allocation not given. Sampling took place 63 days after the first vaccine or placebo injection. The CDR3 spans 11 residues. Germline V gene lookup returns CDR1 LNHDA and CDR2 SQIVND (reference sequence). The data were produced by immunoSEQ multiplex PCR, yet TCRdb's version contains in-frame clones alone and is incomplete. This sample has roughly 380,000 clones, with 87% found just once. This clone came up a few times. A read error may produce the germline difference seen at one junction end.

The receptor's source is a person aged 18-65 years who received the Ad26.COV2.S COVID-19 vaccine or a placebo. The material was peripheral blood, obtained in a trial of Ad26.COV2.S vaccine versus placebo. The chain combines TRBV19 with TRBJ1-1, with 7 bases fitting TRBD1. CDR3 nucleotide sequence: TGTGCCAGTAGTATGGGGACAGCGTCTTACTTT. This gives the protein CASSMGTASYF.